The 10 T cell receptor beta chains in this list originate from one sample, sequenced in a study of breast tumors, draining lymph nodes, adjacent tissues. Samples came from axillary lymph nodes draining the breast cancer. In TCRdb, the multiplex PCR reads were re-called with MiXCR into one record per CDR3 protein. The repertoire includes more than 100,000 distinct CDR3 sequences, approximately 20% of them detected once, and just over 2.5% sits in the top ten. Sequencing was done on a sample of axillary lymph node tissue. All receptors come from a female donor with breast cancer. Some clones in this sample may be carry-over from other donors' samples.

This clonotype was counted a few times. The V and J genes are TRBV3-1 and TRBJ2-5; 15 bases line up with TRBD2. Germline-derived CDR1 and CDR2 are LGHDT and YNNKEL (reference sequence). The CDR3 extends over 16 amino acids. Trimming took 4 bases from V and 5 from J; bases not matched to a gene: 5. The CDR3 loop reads CASSRRTSGGGETQYF. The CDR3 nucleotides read TGTGCCAGCAGCCGACGGACTAGCGGGGGGGGGGAGACCCAGTACTTC.

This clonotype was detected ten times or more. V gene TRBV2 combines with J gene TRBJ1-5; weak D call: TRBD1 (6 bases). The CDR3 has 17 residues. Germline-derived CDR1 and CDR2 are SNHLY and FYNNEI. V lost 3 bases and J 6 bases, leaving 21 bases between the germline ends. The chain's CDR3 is CASSEFPQGIFSQPQHF. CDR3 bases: TGTGCCAGCAGTGAGTTCCCCCAGGGGATTTTTAGTCAGCCCCAGCATTTT.

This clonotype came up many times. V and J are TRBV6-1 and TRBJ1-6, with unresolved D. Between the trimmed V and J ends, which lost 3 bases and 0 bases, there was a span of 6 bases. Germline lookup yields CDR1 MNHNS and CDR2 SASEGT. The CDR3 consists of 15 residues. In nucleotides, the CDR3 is TGTGCCAGCAGTGAGGTCTCCTCCTATAATTCACCCCTCCACTTT. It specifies CASSEVSSYNSPLHF.

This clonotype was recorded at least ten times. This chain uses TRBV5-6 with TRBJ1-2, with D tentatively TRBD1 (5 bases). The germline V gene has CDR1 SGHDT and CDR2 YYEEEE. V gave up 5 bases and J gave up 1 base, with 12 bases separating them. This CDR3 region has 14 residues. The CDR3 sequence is CASRPDRLNYGYTF. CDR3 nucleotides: TGTGCCAGCAGACCTGACAGACTTAACTATGGCTACACCTTC.

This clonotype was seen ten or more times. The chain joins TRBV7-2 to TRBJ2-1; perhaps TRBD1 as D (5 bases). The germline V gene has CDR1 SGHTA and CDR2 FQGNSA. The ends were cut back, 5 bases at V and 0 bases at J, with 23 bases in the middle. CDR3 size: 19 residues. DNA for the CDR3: TGTGCCAGCAGCCCCAGAGTATCCAGGGTAGGTGGCTCCTACAATGAGCAGTTCTTC. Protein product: CASSPRVSRVGGSYNEQFF.

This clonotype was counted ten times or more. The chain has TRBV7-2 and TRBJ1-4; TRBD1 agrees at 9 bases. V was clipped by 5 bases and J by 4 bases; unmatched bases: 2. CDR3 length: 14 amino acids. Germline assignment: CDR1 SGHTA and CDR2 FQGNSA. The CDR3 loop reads CASSPGQGNEKLFF. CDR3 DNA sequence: TGTGCCAGCAGCCCGGGACAGGGTAATGAAAAACTGTTTTTT.

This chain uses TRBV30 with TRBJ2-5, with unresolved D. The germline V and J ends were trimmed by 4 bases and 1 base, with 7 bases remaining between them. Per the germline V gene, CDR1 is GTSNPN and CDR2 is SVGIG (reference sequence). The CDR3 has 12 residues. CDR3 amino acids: CAWKQSQETQYF. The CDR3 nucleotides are TGTGCCTGGAAACAGTCCCAAGAGACCCAGTACTTC.

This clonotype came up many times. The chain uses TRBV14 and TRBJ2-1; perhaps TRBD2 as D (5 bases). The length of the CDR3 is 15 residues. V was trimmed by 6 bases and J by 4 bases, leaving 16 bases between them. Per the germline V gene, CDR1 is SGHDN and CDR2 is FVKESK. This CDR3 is CASSRMAGSYNEQFF. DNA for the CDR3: TGTGCCAGCAGTCGCATGGCGGGCTCATACAATGAGCAGTTCTTC.

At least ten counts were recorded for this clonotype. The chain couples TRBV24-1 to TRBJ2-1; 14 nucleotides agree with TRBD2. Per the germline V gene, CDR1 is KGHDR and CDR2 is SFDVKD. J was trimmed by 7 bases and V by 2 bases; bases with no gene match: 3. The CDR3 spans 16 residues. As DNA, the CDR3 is TGTGCCACCAGTGATTCGGGACTAGCGGGAGTAAATGAGCAGTTCTTC. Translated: CATSDSGLAGVNEQFF.

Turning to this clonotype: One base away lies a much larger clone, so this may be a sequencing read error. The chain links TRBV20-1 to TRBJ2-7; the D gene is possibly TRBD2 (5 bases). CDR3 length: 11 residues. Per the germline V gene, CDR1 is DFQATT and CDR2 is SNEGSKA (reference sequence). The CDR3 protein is CGASRSGEQYF. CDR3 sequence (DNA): TGCGGTGCTTCTAGGAGCGGCGAGCAGTACTTC.